The 21 T cell receptor beta chains listed next were all sequenced from one sample in a study of CD8 T cells in Susac syndrome. Reverse transcription of roughly 0.5 to 1 ug RNA was carried out with random hexamers. Each CDR3 protein is one row after TCRdb ran MiXCR on the immunoSEQ multiplex PCR reads. The top ten clones hold 0.093% of a sample with approximately 190,000 distinct CDR3 sequences, about 95% of them seen once. Sequencing was carried out using CD4+ T cells from PBMCs. These receptors were taken from a human donor with multiple sclerosis.

This chain links TRBV12-3 or TRBV12-4 with TRBJ2-6, with D perhaps TRBD1 (5 bases). The CDR3 is made up of 16 amino acids. Trimming stripped 5 bases from V and 4 bases from J, with 15 bases between. The CDR3 coding sequence is TGTGCCAGCAGTGAAAGGCAGGGCGCGGGGGCCAACGTCCTGACTTTC. This translates into CASSERQGAGANVLTF.

The V and J genes are TRBV2 and TRBJ1-5; no clear D gene. CDR3 length: 14 amino acids. Germline V gives CDR1 SNHLY, CDR2 FYNNEI. The V gene lost 3 bases and the J gene lost 6 bases, with 12 bases spanning the gap. CDR3 protein: CASSEIGLGQPQHF. The CDR3 nucleotides read TGTGCCAGCAGTGAGATAGGGTTGGGTCAGCCCCAGCATTTT.

The chain combines TRBV4-2 with TRBJ2-5, with 10 bases lining up with TRBD2. Per germline, CDR1 LGHNA and CDR2 YNFKEQ. V trimming: 5 bases; J trimming: 4 bases; junction bases outside the gene matches: 7. This CDR3 has 15 amino acids. DNA of the CDR3: TGTGCCAGCAGCAAAAATAGCGGGGGGCCAGAGACCCAGTACTTC. Its translation: CASSKNSGGPETQYF.

CDR3 protein: CASSSTRGNSPLHF. The CDR3 coding sequence is TGTGCCAGCAGCTCTACACGGGGCAATTCACCCCTCCACTTT. The rearrangement joins TRBV4-2 to TRBJ1-6, with D perhaps TRBD1 (5 bases). The CDR3 contains 14 residues. Germline lookup yields CDR1 LGHNA and CDR2 YNFKEQ. V was clipped by 5 bases and J by 7 bases, with 12 bases between them.

This clonotype has only one observation. The chain links TRBV13 to TRBJ2-3, with D hard to call. CDR3 length: 14 amino acids. Germline V gene data show CDR1 as PRHDT and CDR2 as FYEKMQ (reference sequence). The V end lost 8 bases, the J end lost 6 bases, and 18 bases lay between the germline ends. The CDR3 loop is CASGRKPHRDTQYF. CDR3 in DNA: TGTGCCAGCGGGCGCAAACCCCATCGGGATACGCAGTATTTT.

This chain links TRBV3-1 with TRBJ1-6; D gene ambiguous. The ends were cut back, 3 bases at V and 5 bases at J, with 11 bases in the middle. Per germline, CDR1 LGHDT and CDR2 YNNKEL (reference sequence). The CDR3 totals 15 residues. In DNA form, the CDR3 reads TGTGCCAGCAGCCAGCAAGAACTTAATAATTCACCCCTCCACTTT. It yields the protein CASSQQELNNSPLHF.

The V and J genes are TRBV30 and TRBJ1-2, with TRBD1 as a possible D gene (6 bases). The CDR3 runs 10 residues. Germline loops: CDR1 GTSNPN, CDR2 SVGIG (reference sequence). Deletions cut 3 bases from V and 8 bases from J, with 7 bases between. CDR3 sequence: CAWRTGGYTF. Here the CDR3 DNA reads TGTGCCTGGAGGACAGGAGGCTACACCTTC.

This clonotype was detected once. The chain couples TRBV20-1 to TRBJ1-2; tentatively, D is TRBD1 (6 bases). The ends were cut back, 7 bases at V and 3 bases at J, with 15 bases in the middle. Germline CDR1 is DFQATT and CDR2 is SNEGSKA (reference sequence). The CDR3 runs to 13 residues. DNA of the CDR3: TGCAGTGGCACCACAGGGATCGACTATGGCTACACCTTC. Encoded protein: CSGTTGIDYGYTF.

This clonotype occurred once. The chain combines TRBV7-3 with TRBJ1-2; TRBD1 aligns across 7 bases. The CDR3 is made up of 14 amino acids. With 3 bases clipped from V and 8 bases from J, the junction kept 9 bases outside the gene matches. Germline CDR1 is SGHTA and CDR2 is FQGTGA. The CDR3 nucleotides read TGTGCCAGCAGCTTTGGGGACAGCCTAGGAGGCTACACCTTC. The encoded protein is CASSFGDSLGGYTF. Full variable domain (missing parts from reference TRBV7-3 and TRBJ1-2): GAGVSQTPSNKVTEKGKYVELRCDPISGHTALYWYRQSLGQGPEFLIYFQGTGAADDSGLPNDRFFAVRPEGSVSTLKIQRTERGDSAVYLCASSFGDSLGGYTFGSGTRLTVV.

The chain employs TRBV5-1 and TRBJ1-4, with D possibly TRBD1 on 6 matching bases. The germline V gene encodes CDR1 SGHRS and CDR2 YFSETQ. This CDR3 region has 14 residues. The V gene lost 3 bases and the J gene lost 8 bases, with 14 bases spanning the gap. Here the CDR3 DNA reads TGCGCCAGCAGCTCCAACAGGGAGGGGGAAAAACTGTTTTTT. Protein sequence: CASSSNREGEKLFF.

The V call is TRBV9, the J call TRBJ2-3; D is uncertain. This CDR3 has 12 residues. The germline gives CDR1 SGDLS, CDR2 YYNGEE. Trimming removed 0 bases from V and 5 bases from J, with 4 bases in between. DNA of the CDR3: TGTGCCAGCAGCGTAGCGTTAGATACGCAGTATTTT. Translation gives CASSVALDTQYF.

The V gene is TRBV6-1, the J gene TRBJ1-2, with 11 bases aligning to TRBD1. J gave up 4 bases and V 7 bases, and 8 bases lay outside the gene matches. In germline, CDR1 is MNHNS, CDR2 SASEGT. This CDR3 contains 15 residues. The CDR3 loop reads CASTMDRGRVYGYTF. CDR3 in DNA: TGTGCCAGCACTATGGACAGGGGGCGCGTCTATGGCTACACCTTC.

The V gene is TRBV24-1, the J gene TRBJ1-2; D uncertain. Germline lookup yields CDR1 KGHDR and CDR2 SFDVKD. V lost 4 bases, J lost 2 bases, and 10 bases lay in between. The CDR3 is made up of 14 amino acids. CDR3 sequence: CATSEPTVNYGYTF. As DNA, the CDR3 is TGTGCCACCAGTGAACCGACGGTGAACTATGGCTACACCTTC.

The rearrangement uses TRBV29-1 and TRBJ2-2; D possibly corresponds to TRBD1 (6 bases). The CDR3 contains 14 residues. Germline V gene data show CDR1 as SQVTM and CDR2 as ANQGSEA. V lost 6 bases and J 3 bases, leaving 14 bases between the germline ends. The CDR3 loop reads CSVARTADTGELFF. The CDR3 nucleotides read TGCAGCGTCGCTCGGACAGCAGACACCGGGGAGCTGTTTTTT.

This chain joins TRBV5-1 and TRBJ1-4; D call uncertain. The V gene's germline CDR1 is SGHRS and CDR2 YFSETQ. The CDR3 extends over 13 amino acids. V was trimmed by 0 bases and J by 7 bases, leaving 7 bases between them. CDR3 residues: CASSLAPGEKLFF. The CDR3 DNA reads as TGCGCCAGCAGCTTGGCCCCGGGTGAAAAACTGTTTTTT.

The V and J genes are TRBV30 and TRBJ1-5; possibly TRBD1 for D (6 bases). CDR3 size: 13 residues. The germline gives CDR1 GTSNPN, CDR2 SVGIG (reference sequence). The V end lost 1 base, the J end lost 7 bases, and 11 bases lay between the germline ends. The CDR3 coding sequence is TGTGCCTGGAGTGGAACAGGGAACCAGCCCCAGCATTTT. It encodes CAWSGTGNQPQHF.

This chain links TRBV9 with TRBJ1-6; 11 nucleotides align to TRBD1. The CDR3 runs 17 residues. From germline, CDR1 is SGDLS and CDR2 YYNGEE. V shed 4 bases, J shed 8 bases, and the junction held 11 bases outside the gene matches. The CDR3, as DNA: TGTGCCAGCAGCATTGGGACAGGGGGTTCTTCTGATTCACCCCTCCACTTT. Translating it yields CASSIGTGGSSDSPLHF.

This chain uses TRBV13 with TRBJ2-7; D is possibly TRBD2 (5 bases). Germline lookup yields CDR1 PRHDT and CDR2 FYEKMQ (reference sequence). CDR3 length: 12 residues. The V end lost 4 bases, the J end lost 8 bases, and 12 bases lay between the germline ends. The CDR3 reads CASSSVEVKQYF. In DNA form, the CDR3 reads TGTGCCAGCAGCTCAGTGGAGGTTAAGCAGTACTTC.

The chain employs TRBV29-1 and TRBJ1-1; the match to TRBD1 covers 10 bases. V gave up 7 bases and J gave up 6 bases; unmatched junction bases: 11. The CDR3 loop spans 14 amino acids. Germline CDR1 reads SQVTM; CDR2 reads ANQGSEA. This CDR3 reads CSANAGQGRSEAFF. The CDR3 DNA sequence: TGCAGCGCCAACGCGGGACAGGGGCGTTCTGAAGCTTTCTTT.

The V gene is TRBV5-1, the J gene TRBJ2-5, with TRBD1 identical over 7 bases. Unmatched junction bases numbered 5, after V lost 10 bases and J lost 2 bases. The CDR3 length is 12 residues. The germline CDR1 and CDR2 sequences are SGHRS and YFSETQ. The CDR3 loop is CASQDRQETQYF. Here the CDR3 DNA reads TGCGCCTCTCAGGACAGGCAAGAGACCCAGTACTTC.

This chain uses TRBV9 with TRBJ2-3, with D possibly TRBD2 on 6 matching bases. The CDR3 has 15 residues. Germline lookup yields CDR1 SGDLS and CDR2 YYNGEE. The V end was cut by 3 bases, the J end by 2 bases, with 13 bases between. The CDR3 is CASSGTSRFTDTQYF. CDR3 DNA sequence: TGTGCCAGCAGCGGTACTAGCAGATTCACAGATACGCAGTATTTT.